The 17 T cell receptor beta chains presented below share a single source sample, sequenced in a study of cytomegalovirus exposure and HLA in healthy donors. The method was immunoSEQ multiplex PCR; TCRdb's version includes in-frame clones alone and lacks a portion of them. The sample lists some 240,000 clones, over 75% seen once, with approximately 2% in the top ten. Sequences were obtained from PBMCs. All receptors come from a woman aged 18-30 years in good health and CMV-seropositive.

The chain recombines TRBV5-6 with TRBJ2-1; TRBD2 agrees at 11 bases. V gave up 4 bases and J gave up 4 bases; unmatched junction bases: 10. Germline values: CDR1 SGHDT, CDR2 YYEEEE. This CDR3 is built from 17 residues. The CDR3 sequence: CASSRLAGGPPYNEQFF. The CDR3, as DNA: TGTGCCAGCAGCCGTCTAGCGGGAGGCCCGCCTTACAATGAGCAGTTCTTC.

V gene TRBV6-5 combines with J gene TRBJ1-1, with D possibly being TRBD1 (6 bases). The CDR3 length is 11 residues. V dropped 6 bases and J dropped 6 bases, with 8 bases sitting between them. CDR1 is MNHEY, CDR2 SVGAGI, per germline. The CDR3, as DNA: TGTGCCAGCAGCAGGGGCGCTGAAGCTTTCTTT. Translation: CASSRGAEAFF.

This rearrangement joins TRBV30 to TRBJ2-2, with 12 bases lining up with TRBD1. Per germline, CDR1 GTSNPN and CDR2 SVGIG (reference sequence). This CDR3 is 15 amino acids long. The junction had 6 bases not matched to a gene; V was cut back by 5 bases and J by 5 bases. DNA for the CDR3: TGTGCCTGGGTTCCGGGACAGGGGGCTACCGGGGAGCTGTTTTTT. It encodes CAWVPGQGATGELFF.

The chain links TRBV6-5 to TRBJ1-4, with 9 bases matching TRBD1. The trim removed 0 bases at V and 5 bases at J, leaving 1 base unmatched. CDR1 MNHEY and CDR2 SVGAGI come from the germline V gene. The CDR3 has 15 amino acids. This CDR3 reads CASSYSDRGNEKLFF. Here the CDR3 DNA reads TGTGCCAGCAGTTACTCTGACAGGGGGAATGAAAAACTGTTTTTT.

V usage is TRBV10-3 and J usage is TRBJ1-3; possible D gene TRBD1, 6 bases. V was trimmed by 3 bases and J by 1 base, leaving 10 bases between them. The CDR3 is 15 residues long. Germline V CDR1 and CDR2: ENHRY, SYGVKD. The CDR3 loop is CAISDPTGSGNTIYF. The DNA of the CDR3 is TGTGCCATCAGTGACCCTACAGGGTCTGGAAACACCATATATTTT.

The V and J genes are TRBV27 and TRBJ2-7, with 12 bases matching TRBD2. The CDR3 runs to 17 residues. From germline, CDR1 is MNHEY and CDR2 SMNVEV (reference sequence). The ends lost 5 bases at V and 5 bases at J; junction bases unmatched: 13. The CDR3 is CASSTLAGGPRTNEQYF. The CDR3 DNA reads TGTGCCAGCAGTACGCTAGCGGGAGGGCCACGGACAAACGAGCAGTACTTC.

The chain recombines TRBV6-5 with TRBJ2-5, with TRBD2 as a possible D gene (5 bases). CDR3 length: 14 residues. V was trimmed by 3 bases and J by 5 bases, leaving 13 bases between them. The germline gives CDR1 MNHEY, CDR2 SVGAGI. CDR3 amino acids: CASSYRGSGETQYF. The CDR3 nucleotides are TGTGCCAGCAGTTATCGTGGGAGTGGCGAGACCCAGTACTTC.

This clone was counted between two and nine times. The chain links TRBV28 to TRBJ1-1; D gene ambiguous. Germline lookup yields CDR1 MDHEN and CDR2 SYDVKM. The CDR3 loop spans 12 amino acids. Trimming took 7 bases from V and 10 from J, leaving 16 bases between them. The CDR3 DNA reads TGTGCCAGCAATTCCCCAACTCTGCCAGCTTTCTTT. Translated, it gives CASNSPTLPAFF. Using reference TRBV28 and TRBJ1-1 for the parts outside the CDR3, the full variable domain is DVKVTQSSRYLVKRTGEKVFLECVQDMDHENMFWYRQDPGLGLRLIYFSYDVKMKEKGDIPEGYSVSREKKERFSLILESASTNQTSMYLCASNSPTLPAFFGQGTRLTVV.

The CDR3 protein is CASPGTSNTGELFF. The CDR3 DNA follows: TGTGCCTCCCCCGGGACTAGTAACACCGGGGAGCTGTTTTTT. The chain links TRBV30 to TRBJ2-2, with TRBD2 matching over 8 bases. Germline V CDR1 and CDR2: GTSNPN, SVGIG (reference sequence). V gave up 7 bases and J gave up 2 bases; unmatched junction bases: 6. The CDR3 has 14 amino acids.

This clone came up once. The V call is TRBV19, the J call TRBJ1-2, with D hard to call. The V gene's germline CDR1 is LNHDA and CDR2 SQIVND (reference sequence). V lost 0 bases, J lost 4 bases, and 6 bases lay in between. The CDR3 has 13 residues. The CDR3 coding sequence is TGTGCCAGTAGTATAGATCGGGGCTATGGCTACACCTTC. Encoded protein: CASSIDRGYGYTF.

V and J are TRBV7-6 and TRBJ2-1, with 9 bases matching TRBD2. V lost 5 bases and J lost 2; bases outside the gene matches: 4. The CDR3 consists of 15 residues. Germline values: CDR1 SGHVS, CDR2 FNYEAQ. CDR3 in DNA: TGTGCCAGCAGCCCCCAGCGGGGGGCCTACAATGAGCAGTTCTTC. It translates to CASSPQRGAYNEQFF.

J is TRBJ1-4 and V is TRBV28; D ambiguous. The CDR3 totals 11 residues. Trimming took off 4 bases at V and 8 bases at J, with 5 bases between the two ends. Germline-derived CDR1 and CDR2 are MDHEN and SYDVKM. DNA for the CDR3: TGTGCCAGCAGTTCCCGGGAAAAACTGTTTTTT. Protein sequence: CASSSREKLFF.

CDR3 region: CASSPRAGDTLSYNEQFF. The CDR3 nucleotides read TGTGCCAGCAGCCCCCGGGCTGGGGACACACTATCCTACAATGAGCAGTTCTTC. V and J are TRBV4-2 and TRBJ2-1, with D maybe TRBD1 (6 bases). The germline V gene has CDR1 LGHNA and CDR2 YNFKEQ. The CDR3 contains 18 residues. V was clipped by 4 bases and J by 1 base, with 20 bases between them.

CDR3 DNA: TGTGCCAGCAGCCAACCCGCGGGGGGTCAGCCAACAGAGCACACTGAAGCTTTCTTT. Translated, it gives CASSQPAGGQPTEHTEAFF. This chain joins TRBV4-2 and TRBJ1-1, with TRBD1 as a possible D gene (5 bases). From germline, CDR1 is LGHNA and CDR2 YNFKEQ. The V and J ends lost 2 bases and 3 bases respectively, with 25 bases between them. This CDR3 spans 19 amino acids.

This chain links TRBV27 with TRBJ2-7; D is possibly TRBD2 (5 bases). Germline-derived CDR1 and CDR2 are MNHEY and SMNVEV (reference sequence). Trimming cost V 1 base and J 0 bases, with 16 bases left between them. The CDR3 covers 17 residues. The CDR3 DNA reads TGTGCCAGCAGTTTATATTGGGCGGGTGGAAGCTCCTACGAGCAGTACTTC. It specifies CASSLYWAGGSSYEQYF.

The CDR3 here is CASLEAGGLHEAFF. As DNA, the CDR3 is TGTGCCAGCCTCGAGGCGGGGGGCCTCCACGAAGCTTTCTTT. The chain has TRBV27 and TRBJ1-1; D possibly corresponds to TRBD1 (6 bases). CDR3 length: 14 residues. Looked up from germline, CDR1 is MNHEY and CDR2 is SMNVEV (reference sequence). Deletions cut 8 bases from V and 8 bases from J, with 21 bases between.

V gene TRBV5-1 combines with J gene TRBJ2-6; 7 nucleotides align to TRBD1. The CDR3 runs to 18 residues. Germline V gene data show CDR1 as SGHRS and CDR2 as YFSETQ. The V segment lost 4 bases and the J segment 0 bases; nucleotides outside the gene matches: 10. The CDR3 is CASSPDGQASSGANVLTF. The CDR3 nucleotides are TGCGCCAGCAGCCCGGATGGACAGGCGTCCTCTGGGGCCAACGTCCTGACTTTC.